This entry describes one T cell receptor beta chain. Symptom resolution, clearance, or two negative PCRs marked donors in Cohort 3 as recovered. These data belong to a study of blood T cell repertoires in COVID-19. Study at large: Collection of acute and convalescent COVID-19 samples took place in the United States, Italy and Spain. Nucleic acid was either cDNA or gDNA, and it came from T cells, B-cell-depleted T cells, or PBMCs.

Repertoires were generated with immunoSEQ multiplex PCR, while TCRdb's copy carries only in-frame clones and drops some. In the table there are a few hundred thousand clones, around four fifths of which are singletons. The CDR3 extends over 18 amino acids. Germline trimming cut 0 bases from V and 1 base from J; bases unmatched to any gene: 10. CDR1 MNHEY and CDR2 SVGEGT come from the germline V gene. Sample: PBMCs or T cells enriched from blood (not recorded which). The chain joins TRBV6-2 or TRBV6-3 to TRBJ2-3; 7 bases line up with TRBD2. This receptor was taken from a woman aged 45 to 65 who had recovered from COVID-19. In DNA, the CDR3 is TGTGCCAGCAGTTACTCGGGGGACTATATGAGAGGCACAGATACGCAGTATTTT. It yields the protein CASSYSGDYMRGTDTQYF.